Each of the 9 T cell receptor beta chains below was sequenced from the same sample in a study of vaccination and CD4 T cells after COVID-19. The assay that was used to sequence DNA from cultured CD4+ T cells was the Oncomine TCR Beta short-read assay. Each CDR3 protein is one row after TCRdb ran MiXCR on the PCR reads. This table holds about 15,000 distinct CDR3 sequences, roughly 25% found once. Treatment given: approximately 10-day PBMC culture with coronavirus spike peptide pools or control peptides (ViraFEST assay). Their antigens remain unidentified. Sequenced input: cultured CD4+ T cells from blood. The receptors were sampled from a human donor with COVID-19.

The CDR3 region is CASSHPGGSISGNTIYF. CDR3 in DNA: TGTGCCAGCAGCCATCCCGGGGGGTCGATCTCTGGAAACACCATATATTTT. The chain is built from TRBV11-2 and TRBJ1-3, with D tentatively TRBD1 (5 bases). Between the trimmed V and J ends, which lost 5 bases and 0 bases, there was a span of 17 bases. Per germline, CDR1 SGHAT and CDR2 FQNNGV. The CDR3 extends over 17 amino acids.

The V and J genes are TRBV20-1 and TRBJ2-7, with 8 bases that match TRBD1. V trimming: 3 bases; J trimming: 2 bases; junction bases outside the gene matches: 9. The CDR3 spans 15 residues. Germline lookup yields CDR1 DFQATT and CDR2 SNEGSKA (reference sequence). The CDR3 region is CSASSLDRGTYEQYF. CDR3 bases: TGCAGTGCTAGTTCCCTTGACAGGGGAACCTACGAGCAGTACTTC.

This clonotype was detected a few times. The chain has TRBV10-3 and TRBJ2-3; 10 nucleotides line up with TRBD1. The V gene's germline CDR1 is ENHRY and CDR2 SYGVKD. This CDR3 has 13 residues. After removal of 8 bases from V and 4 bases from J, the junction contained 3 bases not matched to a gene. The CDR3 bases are TGTGCCATCGGGACAGGGGCAGCAGATACGCAGTATTTT. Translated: CAIGTGAADTQYF.

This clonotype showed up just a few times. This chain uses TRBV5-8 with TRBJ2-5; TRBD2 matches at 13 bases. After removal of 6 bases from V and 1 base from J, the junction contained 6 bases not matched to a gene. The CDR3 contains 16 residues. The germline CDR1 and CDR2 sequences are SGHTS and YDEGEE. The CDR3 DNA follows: TGTGCCAGCAACGGACTAGCGGGGGCACCCCAAGAGACCCAGTACTTC. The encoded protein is CASNGLAGAPQETQYF. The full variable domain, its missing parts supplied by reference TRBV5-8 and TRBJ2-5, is EAGVTQSPTHLIKTRGQQATLRCSPISGHTSVYWYQQALGLGLQFLLWYDEGEERNRGNFPPRFSGRQFPNYSSELNVNALELEDSALYLCASNGLAGAPQETQYFGPGTRLLVL.

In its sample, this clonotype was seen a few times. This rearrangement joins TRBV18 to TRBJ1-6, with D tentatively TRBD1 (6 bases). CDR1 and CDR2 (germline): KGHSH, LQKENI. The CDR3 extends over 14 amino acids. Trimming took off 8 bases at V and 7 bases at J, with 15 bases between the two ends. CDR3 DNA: TGTGCCAGCGGAACAGGGATCGAGAATTCACCCCTCCACTTT. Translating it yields CASGTGIENSPLHF. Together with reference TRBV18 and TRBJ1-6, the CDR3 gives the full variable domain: NAGVMQNPRHLVRRRGQEARLRCSPMKGHSHVYWYRQLPEEGLKFMVYLQKENIIDESGMPKERFSAEFPKEGPSILRIQQVVRGDSAAYFCASGTGIENSPLHFGNGTRLTVT.

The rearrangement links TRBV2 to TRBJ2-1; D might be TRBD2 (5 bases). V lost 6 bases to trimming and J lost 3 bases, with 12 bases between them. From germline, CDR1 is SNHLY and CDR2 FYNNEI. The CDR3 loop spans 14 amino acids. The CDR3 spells CASRRGLGYNEQFF. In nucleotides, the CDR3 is TGTGCCAGCAGGAGAGGACTGGGCTACAATGAGCAGTTCTTC. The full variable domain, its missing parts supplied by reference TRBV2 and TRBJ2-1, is EPEVTQTPSHQVTQMGQEVILRCVPISNHLYFYWYRQILGQKVEFLVSFYNNEISEKSEIFDDQFSVERPDGSNFTLKIRSTKLEDSAMYFCASRRGLGYNEQFFGPGTRLTVL.

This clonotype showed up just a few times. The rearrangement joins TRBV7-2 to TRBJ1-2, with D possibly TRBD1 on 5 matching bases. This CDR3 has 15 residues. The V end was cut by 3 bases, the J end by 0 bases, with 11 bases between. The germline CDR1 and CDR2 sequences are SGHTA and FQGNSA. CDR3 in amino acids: CASSLNRITNYGYTF. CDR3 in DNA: TGTGCCAGCAGCTTGAACAGGATAACTAACTATGGCTACACCTTC.

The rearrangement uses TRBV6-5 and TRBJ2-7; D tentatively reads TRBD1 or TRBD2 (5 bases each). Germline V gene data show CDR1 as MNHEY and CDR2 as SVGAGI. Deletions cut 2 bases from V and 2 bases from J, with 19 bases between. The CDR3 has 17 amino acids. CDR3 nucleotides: TGTGCCAGCAGTTACCCATCAGGTGGGGGACGGACCTACGAGCAGTACTTC. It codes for CASSYPSGGGRTYEQYF.

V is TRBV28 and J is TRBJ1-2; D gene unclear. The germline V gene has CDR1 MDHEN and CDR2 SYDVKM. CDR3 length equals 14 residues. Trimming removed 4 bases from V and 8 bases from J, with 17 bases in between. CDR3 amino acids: CASSSTTRLRGYTF. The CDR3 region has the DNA TGTGCCAGCAGTTCCACGACAAGGCTCAGGGGCTACACCTTC.